This entry features one TCR beta chain sequence. Its specificity is unknown. Assay: immunoSEQ multiplex PCR; the TCRdb copy retains only in-frame clones and omits some. The sample gives under 75,000 clones, just over 90% of which show up once; nearly 3% is in the top ten. Germline V CDR1 and CDR2: ENHRY, SYGVKD. The J segment lost 3 bases and the V segment lost 2 bases, leaving 5 bases of the junction unmatched. The CDR3 spans 16 residues. The sample belongs to a study of T cells after posttransplantation cyclophosphamide. Study results and limitations: Skin or GI-infiltrating T cells shared few TRB sequences with blood. Later blood repertoires were often dominated by clones from the donor CD8+ memory compartment.

This chain links TRBV10-3 with TRBJ2-2; 8 bases match TRBD1. The source is a woman aged 25 to 45 in good health and a related stem cell transplant donor. The sample taken for sequencing was PBMCs. CDR3 region: CAISEPDRGHTGELFF. CDR3 DNA sequence: TGTGCCATCAGTGAGCCCGACAGGGGCCACACCGGGGAGCTGTTTTTT.